This paragraph reports one T cell receptor beta chain. Other DNA sequences of this sample code for an identical CDR3. This record comes from a study of cytomegalovirus exposure and HLA in healthy donors. Between the trimmed V and J ends, which lost 0 bases and 2 bases, there was a span of 8 bases. Germline V gives CDR1 SGHRS, CDR2 YFSETQ. The CDR3 consists of 14 residues. With 60 Vbeta and 13 Jbeta primers, the PCR was carried out. Profiled with immunoSEQ multiplex PCR; TCRdb holds only in-frame clones, not every one. The sample lists over 200,000 clones, approximately 80% occurring once. The chain uses TRBV5-1 and TRBJ2-5; maybe TRBD2 (6 bases). The TCR originated in a male donor in good health and CMV-seronegative. The sequencing input was PBMCs. CDR3 amino acids: CASSLAGGQETQYF. The CDR3, as DNA: TGCGCCAGCAGCTTGGCCGGAGGGCAAGAGACCCAGTACTTC. The whole variable domain, filled in from reference TRBV5-1 and TRBJ2-5, reads KAGVTQTPRYLIKTRGQQVTLSCSPISGHRSVSWYQQTPGQGLQFLFEYFSETQRNKGNFPGRFSGRQFSNSRSEMNVSTLELGDSALYLCASSLAGGQETQYFGPGTRLLVL.